This T cell receptor (beta chain) is drawn from a study of OX40 agonist ivuxolimab in advanced cancers. This CDR3 spans 15 amino acids. The V end was cut by 4 bases, the J end by 6 bases, with 19 bases between. In germline, CDR1 is LGHNA, CDR2 YNFKEQ. Blood sampling was done at baseline, cycle 4 day 1, and cycle 7 day 1. Profiled with immunoSEQ multiplex PCR; TCRdb holds only in-frame clones, not every one. The sample includes 77,000 or so clones, 70% to 85% of them seen just once. The clonotype comes from an adult with an advanced solid tumor such as melanoma, head and neck, liver or kidney cancer. The chain couples TRBV4-2 to TRBJ2-7; no clear D gene. The source material was CD4+ or CD8+ T cells sorted from blood, sampled in a trial of the OX40 agonist ivuxolimab. The CDR3, as DNA: TGTGCCAGCAGCCTCGCTGTCGCCCAGGAACCCGAGCAGTACTTC. This gives the protein CASSLAVAQEPEQYF.